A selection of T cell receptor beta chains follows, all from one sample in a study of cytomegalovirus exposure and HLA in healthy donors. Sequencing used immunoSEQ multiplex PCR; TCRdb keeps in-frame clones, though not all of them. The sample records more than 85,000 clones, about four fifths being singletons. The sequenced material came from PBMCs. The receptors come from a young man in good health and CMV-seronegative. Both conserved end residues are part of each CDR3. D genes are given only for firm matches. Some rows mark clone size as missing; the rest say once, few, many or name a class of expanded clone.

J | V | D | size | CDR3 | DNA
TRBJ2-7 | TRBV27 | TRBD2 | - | CASRSGSYEQYF | TGTGCCAGCAGGAGCGGGAGCTACGAGCAGTACTTC
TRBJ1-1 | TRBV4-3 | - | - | CASSQDGQGTEAFF | TGCGCCAGCAGCCAAGACGGTCAGGGCACTGAAGCTTTCTTT
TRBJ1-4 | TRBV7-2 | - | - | CASSLGWGTNEKLFF | TGTGCCAGCAGCTTAGGTTGGGGCACTAATGAAAAACTGTTTTTT
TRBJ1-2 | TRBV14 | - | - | CASSQAAGHGYTF | TGTGCCAGCAGCCAAGCAGCTGGGCATGGCTACACCTTC
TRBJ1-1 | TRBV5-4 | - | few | CASSLAAGVATEAFF | TGTGCCAGCAGCTTGGCCGCAGGGGTGGCCACTGAAGCTTTCTTT
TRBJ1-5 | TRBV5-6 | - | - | CASSLAGAGGGNQPQHF | TGTGCCAGCAGCTTGGCGGGAGCCGGGGGGGGCAATCAGCCCCAGCATTTT
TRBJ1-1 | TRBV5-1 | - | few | CASSLRQSNTEAFF | TGCGCCAGCAGCTTGCGACAGAGTAACACTGAAGCTTTCTTT
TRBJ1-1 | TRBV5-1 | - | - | CASSNLRDTEAFF | TGCGCCAGCAGCAACCTACGAGACACTGAAGCTTTCTTT
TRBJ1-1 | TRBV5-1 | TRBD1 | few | CASSLQGASEAFF | TGCGCCAGCAGCTTACAGGGGGCCTCTGAAGCTTTCTTT
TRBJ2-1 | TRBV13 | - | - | CASNSATEKGEGYNEQFF | TGTGCCAGCAATTCCGCCACTGAAAAGGGAGAAGGGTACAATGAGCAGTTCTTC
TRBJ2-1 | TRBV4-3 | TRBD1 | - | CASSQVYLATGTNEQFF | TGCGCCAGCAGCCAAGTGTATTTGGCGACAGGGACCAATGAGCAGTTCTTC
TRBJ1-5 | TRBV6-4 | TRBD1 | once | CATRRRQGIPNSNQPQHF | TGTGCCACGAGGAGGCGACAGGGCATCCCAAATAGCAATCAGCCCCAGCATTTT
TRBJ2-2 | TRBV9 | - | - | CASSVVVTGELFF | TGTGCCAGCAGCGTAGTCGTCACCGGGGAGCTGTTTTTT
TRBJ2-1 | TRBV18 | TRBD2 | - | CASSSGTSGSGGNEQFF | TGTGCCAGCTCATCCGGGACTAGCGGGAGCGGGGGCAATGAGCAGTTCTTC
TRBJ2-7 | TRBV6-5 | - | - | CASTTGGGEQYF | TGTGCCAGCACTACGGGGGGCGGCGAGCAGTACTTC
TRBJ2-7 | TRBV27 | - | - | CASSPTGSREQYF | TGTGCCAGCAGTCCTACAGGATCTCGCGAGCAGTACTTC
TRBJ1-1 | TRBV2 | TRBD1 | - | CASSKDRGLTEAFF | TGTGCCAGCAGTAAAGACAGGGGGCTCACTGAAGCTTTCTTT
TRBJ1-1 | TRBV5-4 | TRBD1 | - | CASSLTGGFDTEAFF | TGTGCCAGCAGCTTGACAGGGGGGTTCGACACTGAAGCTTTCTTT
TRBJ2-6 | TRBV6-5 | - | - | CASSYGGQANVLTF | TGTGCCAGCAGTTACGGGGGCCAGGCCAACGTCCTGACTTTC
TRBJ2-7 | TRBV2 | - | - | CASSEALGGVYEQYF | TGTGCCAGCAGTGAAGCGCTCGGGGGAGTTTACGAGCAGTACTTC
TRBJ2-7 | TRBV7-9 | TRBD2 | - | CASSSFPRLAGEWGYEQYF | TGTGCCAGCAGCTCGTTCCCGCGACTAGCGGGAGAGTGGGGCTACGAGCAGTACTTC
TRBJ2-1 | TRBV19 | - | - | CASSISRTHEQFF | TGTGCCAGTAGTATCTCCAGAACACATGAGCAGTTCTTC
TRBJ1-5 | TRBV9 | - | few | CAIPRVFTEPQHF | TGTGCCATCCCCAGGGTTTTCACGGAGCCCCAGCATTTT
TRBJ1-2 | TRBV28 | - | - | CASRKTGKSGFYGYTF | TGTGCCAGCAGGAAAACAGGGAAATCAGGGTTTTATGGCTACACCTTC
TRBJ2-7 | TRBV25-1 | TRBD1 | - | CASSGGGTGPREQYF | TGTGCCAGCAGCGGAGGCGGGACAGGGCCTCGCGAGCAGTACTTC
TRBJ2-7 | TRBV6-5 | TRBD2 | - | CASSRTSGREQYF | TGTGCCAGCAGCCGGACTAGCGGGAGGGAGCAGTACTTC
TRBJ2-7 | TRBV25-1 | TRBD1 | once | CASSPGQGREQYF | TGTGCCAGCAGCCCGGGACAGGGTCGCGAGCAGTACTTC
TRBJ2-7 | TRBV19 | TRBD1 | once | CASSTRQGIYEQYF | TGTGCCAGTAGTACAAGACAGGGGATTTACGAGCAGTACTTC
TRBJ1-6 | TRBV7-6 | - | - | CASSLRSGEASPLHF | TGTGCCAGCAGCTTACGGTCAGGGGAAGCTTCACCCCTCCACTTT
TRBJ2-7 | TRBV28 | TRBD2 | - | CASSSTLTSGSYEQYF | TGTGCCAGCAGCTCTACTCTGACTAGCGGTTCCTACGAGCAGTACTTC
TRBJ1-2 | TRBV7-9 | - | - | CASSHNWGYTF | TGTGCCAGCAGCCACAATTGGGGCTACACCTTC
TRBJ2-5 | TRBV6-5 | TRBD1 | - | CASSYSRGQETQYF | TGTGCCAGCAGTTACAGCAGGGGGCAAGAGACCCAGTACTTC
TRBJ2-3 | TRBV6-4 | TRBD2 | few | CASSYGTSGSDTQYF | TGTGCCAGCAGTTACGGGACTAGCGGGTCAGATACGCAGTATTTT
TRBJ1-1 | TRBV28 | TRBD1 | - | CASSPGTGVKNTEAFF | TGTGCCAGCAGTCCCGGGACAGGGGTGAAGAACACTGAAGCTTTCTTT
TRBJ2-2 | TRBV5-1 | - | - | CASSLSAADTGELFF | TGCGCCAGCAGCTTGTCGGCAGCGGACACCGGGGAGCTGTTTTTT
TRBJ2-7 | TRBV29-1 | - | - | CSGTRDYEQYF | TGCAGCGGGACCAGGGACTACGAGCAGTACTTC
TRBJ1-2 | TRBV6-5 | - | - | CASSYRPGEGDYGYTF | TGTGCCAGCAGTTACCGCCCCGGGGAGGGGGACTATGGCTACACCTTC
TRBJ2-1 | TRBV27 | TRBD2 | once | CASSGVSGSPSFF | TGTGCCAGCAGTGGCGTGAGCGGGAGCCCCTCGTTCTTC
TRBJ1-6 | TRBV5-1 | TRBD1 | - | CASSLVGTAAENSPLHF | TGCGCCAGCAGCTTGGTGGGGACAGCCGCGGAAAATTCACCCCTCCACTTT
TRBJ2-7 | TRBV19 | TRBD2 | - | CASSKLAGDRNEQYF | TGTGCCAGTAGTAAGCTAGCGGGGGATAGAAACGAGCAGTACTTC
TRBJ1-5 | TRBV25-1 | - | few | CASSDSRQVSNQPQHF | TGTGCCAGCAGTGATAGCCGACAGGTTAGCAATCAGCCCCAGCATTTT
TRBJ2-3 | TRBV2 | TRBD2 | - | CASSVLPAGSTDTQYF | TGTGCCAGCAGTGTTTTGCCAGCGGGGAGCACAGATACGCAGTATTTT
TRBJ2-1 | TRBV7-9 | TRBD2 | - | CASSFSGGAYNEQFF | TGTGCCAGCAGCTTTAGCGGGGGCGCCTACAATGAGCAGTTCTTC
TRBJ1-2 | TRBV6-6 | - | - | CASRRQVYGYTF | TGTGCCAGCAGACGACAGGTCTATGGCTACACCTTC
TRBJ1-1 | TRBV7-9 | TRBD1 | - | CASSNGTGIILNTEAFF | TGTGCCAGCAGCAACGGGACAGGAATTATATTGAACACTGAAGCTTTCTTT
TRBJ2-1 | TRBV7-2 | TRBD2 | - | CASSLASSGYNEQFF | TGTGCCAGCAGCTTAGCGTCTAGCGGTTACAATGAGCAGTTCTTC
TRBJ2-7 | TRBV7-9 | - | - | CASSLASSREQYF | TGTGCCAGCAGCTTAGCGTCCTCTCGCGAGCAGTACTTC
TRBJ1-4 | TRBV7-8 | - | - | CASSLGQLNEKLFF | TGTGCCAGCAGCCTTGGACAGCTTAATGAAAAACTGTTTTTT
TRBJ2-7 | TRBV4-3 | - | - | CASSQAGGTHEQYF | TGCGCCAGCAGCCAAGCAGGGGGGACGCACGAGCAGTACTTC
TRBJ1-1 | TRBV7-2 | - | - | CASSRKLTLGTEAFF | TGCGCCAGCAGCCGGAAACTAACCCTCGGGACTGAAGCTTTCTTT
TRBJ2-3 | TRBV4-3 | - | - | CASSQDQSRGPTDTQYF | TGCGCCAGCAGCCAAGATCAATCGCGGGGTCCCACAGATACGCAGTATTTT
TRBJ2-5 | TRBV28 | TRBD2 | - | CASSLRLGGLAGGETQYF | TGTGCCAGCAGTTTACGATTAGGTGGGCTAGCGGGAGGAGAGACCCAGTACTTC
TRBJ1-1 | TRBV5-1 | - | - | CASSWGGQENTEAFF | TGCGCCAGCAGCTGGGGGGGACAAGAGAACACTGAAGCTTTCTTT
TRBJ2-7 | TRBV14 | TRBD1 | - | CASSQESGQGKYYEQYF | TGTGCCAGCAGCCAAGAATCGGGACAGGGAAAGTACTACGAGCAGTACTTC
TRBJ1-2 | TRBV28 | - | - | CASSLGQNYGYTF | TGTGCCAGCAGTTTAGGACAGAACTATGGCTACACCTTC
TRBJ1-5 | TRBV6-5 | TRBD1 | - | CASSSTGVNQPQHF | TGTGCCAGCAGCTCTACAGGGGTCAATCAGCCCCAGCATTTT
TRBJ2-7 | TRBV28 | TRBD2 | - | CASSLPTGRRGGPYEQYF | TGTGCCAGCAGTTTACCAACCGGCCGAAGGGGAGGGCCCTACGAGCAGTACTTC
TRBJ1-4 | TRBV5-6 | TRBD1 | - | CASRQQGHEKLFF | TGTGCCAGCAGACAACAGGGGCACGAAAAACTGTTTTTT
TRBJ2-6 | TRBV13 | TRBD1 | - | CASSRDRSGANVLTF | TGTGCCAGCAGTCGGGACAGGTCTGGGGCCAACGTCCTGACTTTC